The 31 T cell receptor beta chains given below trace back to one sample, sequenced in a study of blood T cells in healthy people across ages (dated by TCRdb to 2013 to 2016). Libraries were built with 5' RACE. These reads were obtained on an Illumina HiSeq 2500. A second PCR of roughly 6 to 12 cycles was performed with a sample-barcoded 5' primer and a J-beta primer mix. The raw public data were reprocessed by TCRdb itself: fastp quality trimming at Q25, MiXCR clonotype calling, in-frame beta chains only. CDR3 protein sequences are deduplicated, and each keeps its most common genes and DNA. The sample profile shows roughly 680,000 distinct CDR3 sequences; around 52% of them were found once. The ten largest clones capture about 13% of the sample. Sequencing was performed on blood. The receptors were sampled from an elderly woman in good health.

In this sample, this clonotype turned up a few times. The CDR3 DNA reads as TGTGCCAGCAATCAGGAGCGGAGCGCGAACTATGGCTACACCTTC. Translation: CASNQERSANYGYTF. The chain has TRBV2 and TRBJ1-2; D gene ambiguous. The ends were cut back, 7 bases at V and 2 bases at J, with 17 bases in the middle. The CDR3 covers 15 residues. CDR1 and CDR2 from the germline V gene are SNHLY and FYNNEI.

About this clonotype: A much larger clonotype is one base distant, so this may be a read error. The chain recombines TRBV29-1 with TRBJ2-5; D gene uncertain. Germline-derived CDR1 and CDR2 are SQVTM and ANQGSEA. V lost 3 bases and J lost 11, with 16 bases in between. The CDR3 length is 12 residues. CDR3 nucleotide sequence: TGCAGCGTTGATCTCAGTTCCCATGAGCAGTACTTC. Translating gives CSVDLSSHEQYF.

The chain is built from TRBV30 and TRBJ1-1, with a tentative D call TRBD1 (5 bases). The CDR3 runs 13 residues. Germline V gene lookup returns CDR1 GTSNPN and CDR2 SVGIG (reference sequence). Trimming removed 0 bases from V and 10 bases from J, with 15 bases in between. CDR3 coding DNA: TGTGCCTGGAGTGTACGGGGGGGGACTATAGCTTTCTTT. It specifies CAWSVRGGTIAFF.

This clonotype was recorded a few times. V gene TRBV5-1 combines with J gene TRBJ2-3, with TRBD2 identical over 9 bases. CDR1 and CDR2 from the germline V gene are SGHRS and YFSETQ. V was clipped by 2 bases and J by 5 bases; unmatched bases: 6. The CDR3 extends over 15 amino acids. The CDR3 bases are TGCGCCAGCAGCTTAGGCGGGGGGGCCGTAGATACGCAGTATTTT. Its protein product is CASSLGGGAVDTQYF.

The genes are TRBV2 and TRBJ2-2; 7 bases agree with TRBD1. The CDR3 length is 13 residues. CDR1 SNHLY and CDR2 FYNNEI come from the germline V gene. V was clipped by 7 bases and J by 5 bases; unmatched bases: 4. The CDR3 is CASKPGGTGELFF. CDR3 DNA sequence: TGTGCCAGCAAGCCAGGGGGAACCGGGGAGCTGTTTTTT.

This clonotype occurred a few times. The chain has TRBV6-2 or TRBV6-3 and TRBJ1-5; possibly TRBD1 for D (6 bases). Deletions cut 6 bases from V and 3 bases from J, with 15 bases between. Germline V gene data show CDR1 as MNHEY and CDR2 as SVGEGT. This CDR3 is built from 15 residues. As DNA, the CDR3 is TGTGCCAGCAGCTCTTGGACAGCCTTCAATCAGCCCCAGCATTTT. It translates to CASSSWTAFNQPQHF.

This clonotype was picked up one time. The J gene is TRBJ2-2, the V gene TRBV12-3 or TRBV12-4; weak D call: TRBD2 (6 bases). The CDR3 is 15 residues long. V was shortened by 6 bases and J by 5 bases, with 16 bases between the two germline ends. The CDR3 nucleotides are TGTGCCAGCAGACCGGGACTGTATGATACCGGGGAGCTGTTTTTT. Residues: CASRPGLYDTGELFF.

This clonotype was observed at least ten times. The chain joins TRBV27 to TRBJ2-1, with a tentative D call TRBD2 (6 bases). Germline CDR1 is MNHEY and CDR2 is SMNVEV (reference sequence). The CDR3 sequence is 14 residues long. V was shortened by 3 bases and J by 4 bases, with 10 bases between the two germline ends. CDR3 region: CASSLVRGYNEQFF. The DNA of the CDR3 is TGTGCCAGCAGTTTGGTACGGGGGTACAATGAGCAGTTCTTC.

The J gene is TRBJ2-2, the V gene TRBV5-1; 10 bases agree with TRBD2. The CDR3 extends over 16 amino acids. Germline V lookup: CDR1 SGHRS, CDR2 YFSETQ. The J segment lost 1 base and the V segment lost 6 bases, leaving 6 bases of the junction unmatched. The CDR3 sequence is CASTTRTSGNTGELFF. The CDR3 nucleotides are TGCGCCAGCACTACCAGGACTAGCGGGAACACCGGGGAGCTGTTTTTT.

The chain has TRBV29-1 and TRBJ2-4; TRBD2 agrees at 11 bases. The ends lost 0 bases at V and 10 bases at J; junction bases unmatched: 8. CDR1 and CDR2 (germline): SQVTM, ANQGSEA. The CDR3 is 15 amino acids. The CDR3 nucleotides are TGCAGCGTTGAAGATCCCGAGACTAGCGGGGTTATTCAGTACTTC. This gives the protein CSVEDPETSGVIQYF.

Note on this clonotype: A read error is possible here, since a much larger clone lies one base away. The chain is built from TRBV7-9 and TRBJ2-3; 8 nucleotides agree with TRBD2. The CDR3 length is 15 residues. Germline V lookup: CDR1 SEHNR, CDR2 FQNEAQ (reference sequence). In nucleotides, the CDR3 is TGTGCCAGAAGCTCGAGAGCGGGGGGCACAGATACGCAGTATTTT. It encodes CARSSRAGGTDTQYF.

Concerning this clonotype: Given a much more abundant clone one base away, this may be a read error. The chain has TRBV12-3 or TRBV12-4 and TRBJ2-3, with D maybe TRBD2 (6 bases). Deletions cut 3 bases from V and 4 bases from J, with 17 bases between. The CDR3 totals 16 residues. CDR3 in DNA: TGTGCCAGCAGTTTCAAGAGGGGCGGGGCCGCAGATACGCAGTATTTT. Protein: CASSFKRGGAADTQYF.

This clonotype was counted many times. The junction does not match germline at one end; this may be a read error. The genes are TRBV9 and TRBJ2-3, with D possibly called TRBD1 or TRBD2 (6 bases each). The CDR3 loop spans 14 amino acids. From germline, CDR1 is SGDLS and CDR2 YYNGEE. CDR3 nucleotides: TGTGCCAGCAGCGTCCAGGGGAGGCCAGAAACGCAGTATTTT. It codes for CASSVQGRPETQYF.

This clonotype was detected many times. V and J are TRBV29-1 and TRBJ2-1; 7 positions match TRBD2. The V gene end was trimmed by 3 bases and the J gene end by 4 bases; junction bases not matched to a gene: 3. Germline V lookup: CDR1 SQVTM, CDR2 ANQGSEA. The CDR3 contains 13 residues. The CDR3 here is CSVEGGDYNEQFF. In DNA form, the CDR3 reads TGCAGCGTTGAGGGGGGGGATTACAATGAGCAGTTCTTC.

This CDR3 reads CAISDSAGETQYF. As DNA, the CDR3 is TGTGCCATCAGTGATTCCGCTGGGGAGACCCAGTACTTC. The chain recombines TRBV10-3 with TRBJ2-5; D uncertain. The length of the CDR3 is 13 residues. Trimming pared 3 bases from V and 5 bases from J, leaving 10 bases between. The germline CDR1 and CDR2 sequences are ENHRY and SYGVKD.

The chain couples TRBV3-1 to TRBJ2-7, with D possibly being TRBD2 (5 bases). This CDR3 spans 17 amino acids. With 0 bases removed from V and 0 bases from J, the gap between germline ends came to 15 bases. Germline CDR1 LGHDT, CDR2 YNNKEL (reference sequence). The CDR3 sequence is CASSQDPQWEFSYEQYF. The DNA for the CDR3 is TGTGCCAGCAGCCAAGACCCCCAGTGGGAGTTCTCCTACGAGCAGTACTTC.

About this clonotype itself: Its ends do not fully match the called genes, so a read error is possible. This chain connects TRBV9 to TRBJ2-1, with 7 positions matching TRBD1. Looked up from germline, CDR1 is SGDLS and CDR2 is YYNGEE. The CDR3 sequence is 15 residues long. CDR3 in amino acids: CAGSVVGQTYNEQFF. CDR3 in DNA: TGTGCCGGCAGCGTAGTGGGACAGACTTACAATGAGCAGTTCTTC.

V is TRBV4-1 and J is TRBJ1-5; D is undetermined. The CDR3 has 13 residues. Germline values: CDR1 MGHRA, CDR2 YSYEKL. Trimming cost V 0 bases and J 6 bases, with 6 bases left between them. The CDR3 coding sequence is TGCGCCAGCAGCCAAGACTACGGTCAGCCCCAGCATTTT. Its translation: CASSQDYGQPQHF.

Comment on this clonotype: Just one base apart from a much larger clone, this may be a read error. The chain carries TRBV5-1 and TRBJ2-5, with D perhaps TRBD2 (6 bases). V lost 6 bases and J 11 bases, leaving 23 bases between the germline ends. The CDR3 spans 14 residues. Germline CDR1 SGHRS, CDR2 YFSETQ. CDR3 coding DNA: TGCGCCAGCACCACCCACGGTTCGGGGGATGAGCAGTACTTC. Protein: CASTTHGSGDEQYF.

The chain carries TRBV6-6 and TRBJ1-2, with D possibly being TRBD1 (6 bases). Germline loops: CDR1 MNHNY, CDR2 SVGAGI (reference sequence). Trimming took 2 bases from V and 5 from J, leaving 15 bases between them. This CDR3 is built from 15 residues. The chain's CDR3 is CASSYNGGLDYGYTF. In DNA, the CDR3 is TGTGCCAGCAGTTACAACGGGGGGCTTGATTATGGCTACACCTTC.

V and J are TRBV20-1 and TRBJ2-3, with 10 bases matching TRBD2. Unmatched junction bases numbered 9, after V lost 0 bases and J lost 3 bases. The V gene's germline CDR1 is DFQATT and CDR2 SNEGSKA (reference sequence). CDR3 length: 17 residues. This CDR3 is CSARDTIAGGGTDTQYF. Written as DNA, the CDR3 is TGCAGTGCTAGAGATACGATAGCGGGAGGTGGAACAGATACGCAGTATTTT.

The rearrangement uses TRBV20-1 and TRBJ2-1, with 11 bases identical to TRBD2. CDR1 is DFQATT, CDR2 SNEGSKA, per germline (reference sequence). The J segment lost 6 bases and the V segment lost 4 bases, leaving 14 bases of the junction unmatched. The CDR3 has 17 amino acids. Here the CDR3 reads CSANSGTSGGMGNEQFF. CDR3 coding DNA: TGCAGTGCTAACTCCGGGACTAGCGGAGGTATGGGCAATGAGCAGTTCTTC.

V is TRBV12-3 or TRBV12-4 and J is TRBJ2-7; 9 positions agree with TRBD2. Germline trimming cut 6 bases from V and 3 bases from J; bases unmatched to any gene: 3. The CDR3 has 13 residues. The CDR3 sequence: CASSGSGGYEQYF. The CDR3 DNA sequence: TGTGCCAGCAGCGGTAGCGGGGGCTACGAGCAGTACTTC.

A remark on this clonotype: With a much larger clone just one base away, this may be a read error. J is TRBJ2-5 and V is TRBV7-2; TRBD2 aligns across 12 bases. The germline V gene has CDR1 SGHTA and CDR2 FQGNSA. The CDR3 extends over 15 amino acids. Trimming removed 5 bases from V and 11 bases from J; junction bases left unmatched: 12. The CDR3 DNA sequence: TGTGCCAGCAGCCCAAGACTAGCGGGAGAAAATGAGCAGTACTTC. Its translation is CASSPRLAGENEQYF. Combining the CDR3 with reference TRBV7-2 and TRBJ2-5 gives the whole variable domain GAGVSQSPSNKVTEKGKDVELRCDPISGHTALYWYRQSLGQGLEFLIYFQGNSAPDKSGLPSDRFSAERTGGSVSTLTIQRTQQEDSAVYLCASSPRLAGENEQYFGPGTRLLVL.

This clonotype showed up just once. This may come from a read error, since a much larger clone is one base off. The chain recombines TRBV29-1 with TRBJ1-1, with unresolved D. V shed 7 bases and J shed 4 bases, with 16 bases lying between them. The CDR3 covers 13 residues. Germline V gene lookup returns CDR1 SQVTM and CDR2 ANQGSEA. The CDR3 sequence is CSGYSGFGTEAFF. CDR3 nucleotide sequence: TGCAGCGGATACTCGGGATTCGGCACTGAAGCTTTCTTT.

This clonotype was recorded many times. This chain uses TRBV6-6 with TRBJ1-2; possibly TRBD1 for D (6 bases). The germline V and J ends were trimmed by 2 bases and 0 bases, with 7 bases remaining between them. CDR3 length: 14 residues. Germline CDR1 MNHNY, CDR2 SVGAGI (reference sequence). The CDR3 sequence: CASSYQGTNYGYTF. In DNA, the CDR3 is TGTGCCAGCAGTTACCAGGGGACTAACTATGGCTACACCTTC.

This clonotype has more than one count but fewer than ten. The rearrangement uses TRBV28 and TRBJ2-3, with D maybe TRBD2 (6 bases). Between the trimmed V and J ends, which lost 5 bases and 6 bases, there was a span of 18 bases. Germline-derived CDR1 and CDR2 are MDHEN and SYDVKM. The CDR3 covers 15 residues. In DNA form, the CDR3 reads TGTGCCAGCAGTCACGGGGGATCCCAAGGGGATACGCAGTATTTT. Protein sequence: CASSHGGSQGDTQYF.

V is TRBV20-1 and J is TRBJ1-5, with D hard to call. The length of the CDR3 is 15 residues. Germline V gene data show CDR1 as DFQATT and CDR2 as SNEGSKA (reference sequence). The V and J ends lost 4 bases and 5 bases respectively, with 18 bases between them. CDR3 sequence: CSATPSRGFDQPQHF. The CDR3, as DNA: TGCAGTGCTACCCCGTCGCGAGGGTTTGATCAGCCCCAGCATTTT.

This chain uses TRBV12-3 or TRBV12-4 with TRBJ2-2; D not resolved. V lost 6 bases to trimming and J lost 4 bases, with 9 bases between them. This CDR3 is 13 amino acids long. The CDR3 protein is CASRRRATGELFF. Here the CDR3 DNA reads TGTGCCAGCAGACGCCGGGCCACCGGGGAGCTGTTTTTT.

This clonotype was counted ten times or more. This chain links TRBV28 with TRBJ2-4; D gene uncertain. The germline V gene has CDR1 MDHEN and CDR2 SYDVKM. The germline V and J ends were trimmed by 7 bases and 6 bases, with 13 bases remaining between them. The CDR3 is made up of 13 amino acids. The CDR3 sequence is CASTLSLGNIQYF. CDR3 nucleotide sequence: TGTGCCAGCACCCTAAGCTTGGGAAACATTCAGTACTTC.

The CDR3 region is CASSLLGTTTDTQYF. CDR3 bases: TGTGCCAGCAGTTTACTAGGGACCACAACAGATACGCAGTATTTT. The V gene is TRBV6-5, the J gene TRBJ2-3; either TRBD1 or TRBD2 may fit D (5 bases each). The length of the CDR3 is 15 residues. V lost 4 bases, J lost 3 bases, and 14 bases lay in between. The germline V gene encodes CDR1 MNHEY and CDR2 SVGAGI.